These 18 T cell receptor beta chains share one sample of origin, sequenced in a study of blood T cell repertoires in COVID-19. Assay: immunoSEQ multiplex PCR; the TCRdb copy retains only in-frame clones and omits some. Of a few hundred thousand clones detected, around 83% appear once; the ten largest clones hold around 5%. The sequenced material came from PBMCs or T cells enriched from blood (not recorded which). These TCRs come from a woman between 45 and 65 years old who had recovered from COVID-19.

This chain joins TRBV5-4 and TRBJ2-1, with D tentatively TRBD2 (6 bases). The CDR3 is 15 amino acids. The germline V gene encodes CDR1 SGHNT and CDR2 YYREEE (reference sequence). V lost 4 bases, J lost 0 bases, and 11 bases lay in between. CDR3 in DNA: TGTGCCAGCAGCGGGGACGGGAGCTCCTACAATGAGCAGTTCTTC. Its translation: CASSGDGSSYNEQFF.

The rearrangement links TRBV19 to TRBJ1-2; TRBD1 is a possible D gene (6 bases). CDR1 and CDR2 (germline): LNHDA, SQIVND (reference sequence). V dropped 1 base and J dropped 5 bases, with 17 bases sitting between them. The CDR3 has 16 amino acids. The CDR3 region is CASSIASGASSYGYTF. The CDR3 DNA sequence: TGTGCCAGTAGTATAGCTTCAGGGGCCAGCTCTTATGGCTACACCTTC.

This clone was observed once. The CDR3 spells CASSLFSSNEQFF. The CDR3 DNA follows: TGTGCCAGCAGCTTATTTTCGTCCAATGAGCAGTTCTTC. The V and J genes are TRBV7-2 and TRBJ2-1; D unresolved. This CDR3 region has 13 residues. Trimming took 2 bases from V and 6 from J, leaving 8 bases between them. CDR1 and CDR2 from the germline V gene are SGHTA and FQGNSA.

V usage is TRBV6-2 or TRBV6-3 and J usage is TRBJ1-1; D remains unclear. Trimming stripped 2 bases from V and 6 bases from J, with 10 bases between. This CDR3 is built from 13 residues. Germline CDR1 MNHEY, CDR2 SVGEGT. The CDR3, as DNA: TGTGCCAGCAGTTACGTTGCGATGGCTGAAGCTTTCTTT. It yields the protein CASSYVAMAEAFF.

The chain couples TRBV11-1 to TRBJ2-1, with D hard to call. Germline-derived CDR1 and CDR2 are SGHAT and FQDESV (reference sequence). The CDR3 totals 12 residues. V dropped 10 bases and J dropped 6 bases, with 13 bases sitting between them. The CDR3 protein is CATSLALNEQFF. The DNA for the CDR3 is TGTGCCACCTCCTTAGCTCTCAATGAGCAGTTCTTC.

The V and J genes are TRBV7-6 and TRBJ2-5, with a possible D match to TRBD1 (7 bases). There are 17 residues in the CDR3. The germline V gene encodes CDR1 SGHVS and CDR2 FNYEAQ. Deletions cut 5 bases from V and 9 bases from J, with 28 bases between. CDR3 protein: CASSPIRGDWRMRSQYF. The CDR3 coding sequence is TGTGCCAGCAGCCCGATCAGGGGGGACTGGCGGATGCGGTCCCAGTACTTC.

This clone was observed a single time. The rearrangement joins TRBV5-6 to TRBJ2-5; no definite D call. Looked up from germline, CDR1 is SGHDT and CDR2 is YYEEEE. Trimming took 0 bases from V and 5 from J, leaving 14 bases between them. The CDR3 loop spans 15 amino acids. In DNA form, the CDR3 reads TGTGCCAGCAGCTTGGGGCCTAGTTCCTGGGAGACCCAGTACTTC. The encoded protein is CASSLGPSSWETQYF.

This clone turned up a few times. Other DNA sequences from this sample encode an identical CDR3 as well. The rearrangement uses TRBV5-1 and TRBJ2-7; D gene uncertain. The V gene lost 0 bases and the J gene lost 0 bases, with 10 bases spanning the gap. CDR1 and CDR2 from the germline V gene are SGHRS and YFSETQ. The CDR3 consists of 15 residues. CDR3 coding DNA: TGCGCCAGCAGCTTGGTTTCGGAGAGCTCCTACGAGCAGTACTTC. It is translated as CASSLVSESSYEQYF. The full variable domain, completed using reference TRBV5-1 and TRBJ2-7, is KAGVTQTPRYLIKTRGQQVTLSCSPISGHRSVSWYQQTPGQGLQFLFEYFSETQRNKGNFPGRFSGRQFSNSRSEMNVSTLELGDSALYLCASSLVSESSYEQYFGPGTRLTVT.

V gene TRBV25-1 combines with J gene TRBJ2-7, with 11 bases aligning to TRBD2. CDR3 length: 16 residues. Germline CDR1 MGHDK, CDR2 SYGVNS. V trimming: 4 bases; J trimming: 2 bases; junction bases outside the gene matches: 7. The CDR3 protein is CASSANLAGGTYEQYF. CDR3 coding DNA: TGTGCCAGCAGTGCGAACCTAGCGGGAGGTACCTACGAGCAGTACTTC.

The chain joins TRBV5-6 to TRBJ2-7, with 9 nucleotides matching TRBD1. With V trimmed by 4 bases and J by 7 bases, 6 bases remained unmatched. The CDR3 has 13 residues. CDR1 and CDR2 from the germline V gene are SGHDT and YYEEEE. The CDR3 here is CASSTGQGGEQYF. The CDR3 DNA follows: TGTGCCAGCAGCACGGGACAGGGTGGGGAGCAGTACTTC.

This clone was observed a single time. This sequence joins TRBV7-2 and TRBJ2-7; 14 bases align to TRBD2. Germline V gene lookup returns CDR1 SGHTA and CDR2 FQGNSA. After removal of 4 bases from V and 6 bases from J, the junction contained 5 bases not matched to a gene. The CDR3 sequence is 15 residues long. This chain's CDR3 is CASSYPGLAGAEQYF. For the CDR3, the DNA is TGTGCCAGCAGCTACCCGGGACTAGCGGGAGCCGAGCAGTACTTC.

The rearrangement joins TRBV12-3 or TRBV12-4 to TRBJ2-7, with unresolved D. This CDR3 comprises 11 residues. Trimming pared 4 bases from V and 6 bases from J, leaving 7 bases between. CDR3 region: CASSSGGEQYF. The CDR3 region has the DNA TGTGCCAGCAGTTCAGGTGGCGAGCAGTACTTC.

V and J are TRBV6-6 and TRBJ2-3; no clear D gene. Germline-derived CDR1 and CDR2 are MNHNY and SVGAGI (reference sequence). With 5 bases removed from V and 2 bases from J, the gap between germline ends came to 23 bases. This CDR3 contains 18 residues. CDR3 nucleotide sequence: TGTGCCAGCAGTCCAAGTTATGGGCCCGTCACCCACACAGATACGCAGTATTTT. Translation: CASSPSYGPVTHTDTQYF.

There are a few counts of this clone. This chain joins TRBV5-4 and TRBJ2-5; 9 nucleotides align to TRBD2. CDR1 SGHNT and CDR2 YYREEE come from the germline V gene (reference sequence). The CDR3 loop spans 17 amino acids. The V segment lost 3 bases and the J segment 1 base; nucleotides outside the gene matches: 10. The CDR3 DNA reads TGTGCCAGCAGCTCAGGCGGGAGGGCCTCACCCCAAGAGACCCAGTACTTC. Its protein is CASSSGGRASPQETQYF. Using reference TRBV5-4 and TRBJ2-5 for the parts outside the CDR3, the full variable domain is ETGVTQSPTHLIKTRGQQVTLRCSSQSGHNTVSWYQQALGQGPQFIFQYYREEENGRGNFPPRFSGLQFPNYSSELNVNALELDDSALYLCASSSGGRASPQETQYFGPGTRLLVL.

The chain joins TRBV3-1 (or the pseudogene TRBV3-2) to TRBJ1-6; 8 bases are a match to TRBD1. CDR3 size: 15 residues. V lost 7 bases and J lost 6; bases outside the gene matches: 8. CDR1 LGHDT and CDR2 YNNKEL come from the germline V gene (reference sequence). The CDR3 spells CASKQGGALNSPLHF. DNA of the CDR3: TGTGCCAGCAAACAGGGGGGTGCGCTTAATTCACCCCTCCACTTT.

The count of this clone is one. This chain joins TRBV7-9 and TRBJ2-1; 9 bases match TRBD2. CDR1 is SEHNR and CDR2 is FQNEAQ in the germline V gene (reference sequence). This CDR3 comprises 16 residues. V dropped 5 bases and J dropped 4; count of bases not matched to a gene: 9. The CDR3, as DNA: TGTGCCAGCAGCACCGATAGCGGGAGCGAATACAATGAGCAGTTCTTC. Protein sequence: CASSTDSGSEYNEQFF.

V is TRBV14 and J is TRBJ1-2, with TRBD1 matching 9 bases. Germline V gene data show CDR1 as SGHDN and CDR2 as FVKESK. The CDR3 runs 15 residues. V lost 0 bases to trimming and J lost 7 bases; unmatched junction nucleotides: 6. As DNA, the CDR3 is TGTGCCAGCAGCCAAGATGTGGGACAGGGTATTGGCTACACCTTC. Encoded protein: CASSQDVGQGIGYTF. The full variable domain, with the rest looked up from reference TRBV14 and TRBJ1-2, is EAGVTQFPSHSVIEKGQTVTLRCDPISGHDNLYWYRRVMGKEIKFLLHFVKESKQDESGMPNNRFLAERTGGTYSTLKVQPAELEDSGVYFCASSQDVGQGIGYTFGSGTRLTVV.

This clone has only a few counts. This same CDR3 is encoded by further DNA sequences in the sample. The chain uses TRBV3-1 (or the pseudogene TRBV3-2) and TRBJ1-2; possibly TRBD1 for D (5 bases). CDR3 length equals 13 residues. With 0 bases removed from V and 7 bases from J, the gap between germline ends came to 9 bases. Looked up from germline, CDR1 is LGHDT and CDR2 is YNNKEL (reference sequence). Here the CDR3 DNA reads TGTGCCAGCAGCCAAGAAAATAGGGGTGGCTACACCTTC. Translated, it gives CASSQENRGGYTF.